This TCR beta chain was captured by sequencing in a study of control samples from healthy donors and cancer patients. The table came from immunoSEQ multiplex PCR; TCRdb's copy has only in-frame clones and leaves some out. The listing contains about 210,000 clones. This TCR was sampled from a woman aged 25 to 39 in good health. Sequenced material: blood.

CDR3 protein: CASSLGVTGNQETQYF. In nucleotides, the CDR3 is TGTGCCAGCAGCTTAGGTGTTACAGGTAACCAAGAGACCCAGTACTTC. V is TRBV7-9 and J is TRBJ2-5, with D perhaps TRBD1 (5 bases). The germline V gene encodes CDR1 SEHNR and CDR2 FQNEAQ (reference sequence). V dropped 1 base and J dropped 0 bases, with 12 bases sitting between them. The CDR3 totals 16 residues. The full variable domain, in which reference TRBV7-9 and TRBJ2-5 provide the parts outside the CDR3, is DTGVSQNPRHKITKRGQNVTFRCDPISEHNRLYWYRQTLGQGPEFLTYFQNEAQLEKSRLLSDRFSAERPKGSFSTLEIQRTEQGDSAMYLCASSLGVTGNQETQYFGPGTRLLVL.